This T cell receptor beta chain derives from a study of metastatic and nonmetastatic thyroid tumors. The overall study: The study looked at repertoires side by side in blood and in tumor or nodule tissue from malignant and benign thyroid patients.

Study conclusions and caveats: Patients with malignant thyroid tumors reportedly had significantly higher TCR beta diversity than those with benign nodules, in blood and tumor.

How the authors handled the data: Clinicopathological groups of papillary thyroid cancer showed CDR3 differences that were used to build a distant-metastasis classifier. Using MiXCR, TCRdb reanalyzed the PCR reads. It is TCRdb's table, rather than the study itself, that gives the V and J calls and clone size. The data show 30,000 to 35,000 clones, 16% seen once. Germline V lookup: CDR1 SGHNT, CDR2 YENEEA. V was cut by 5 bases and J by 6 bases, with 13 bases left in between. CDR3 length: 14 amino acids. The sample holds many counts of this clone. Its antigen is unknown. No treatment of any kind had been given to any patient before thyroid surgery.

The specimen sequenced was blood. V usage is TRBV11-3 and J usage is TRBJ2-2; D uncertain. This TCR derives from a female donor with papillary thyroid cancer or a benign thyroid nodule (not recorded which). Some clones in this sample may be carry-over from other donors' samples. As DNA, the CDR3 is TGTGCCAGCAGCCCGCCGTTCGAATCCGGGGAGCTGTTTTTT. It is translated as CASSPPFESGELFF.